This T cell receptor (beta chain) was recorded in a study of blood T cell repertoires in COVID-19. Study summary: Sites in the United States, Italy and Spain provided acute and convalescent COVID-19 samples.

TCRdb keeps only in-frame clones here, not all; method: immunoSEQ multiplex PCR. The table records 25,000 to 35,000 clones, roughly nine tenths of them present only once. The sequenced material came from peripheral blood. The receptor was derived from a human donor with active COVID-19. The donor label of this sample is uncertain.

CDR3 residues: CASSPGTGEYNEQFF. Written as DNA, the CDR3 is TGTGCCAGCTCACCCGGGACAGGCGAATACAATGAGCAGTTCTTC. This chain joins TRBV18 and TRBJ2-1; 8 bases fit TRBD1. CDR3 length: 15 residues. After removal of 3 bases from V and 4 bases from J, the junction contained 5 bases not matched to a gene. Germline assignment: CDR1 KGHSH and CDR2 LQKENI. Drawing the rest from reference TRBV18 and TRBJ2-1, the complete variable domain is NAGVMQNPRHLVRRRGQEARLRCSPMKGHSHVYWYRQLPEEGLKFMVYLQKENIIDESGMPKERFSAEFPKEGPSILRIQQVVRGDSAAYFCASSPGTGEYNEQFFGPGTRLTVL.